The following is a T cell receptor beta chain sequence with its context. The data are from a study of blood T cell repertoires in COVID-19. Study as a whole: Samples of COVID-19 (acute and convalescent) were obtained from the United States, Italy and Spain. The analysed material was cDNA or gDNA that came from T cells, B-cell-depleted T cells, or PBMCs.

The germline V and J ends were trimmed by 6 bases and 2 bases, with 14 bases remaining between them. CDR3 length equals 14 residues. Germline loops: CDR1 MNHEY, CDR2 SVGAGI. In the original analysis: Using reference gene primer amplification, nucleated cell counts were estimated. Using immunoSEQ multiplex PCR, the repertoire was profiled, and TCRdb retains in-frame clones only, with some absent. The V and J calls and clone size are taken from that table; D and trimming were inferred from the DNA. The sample records about 66,000 clones, 85% to 90% being singletons. The sample was peripheral blood. The chain has TRBV6-5 and TRBJ2-7, with D possibly being TRBD1 (8 bases). The sequence came from a man aged 60-69 years with acute or convalescent COVID-19. DNA for the CDR3: TGTGCCAGCAGGATACAGGGGGGGACCTACGAGCAGTACTTC. Translating gives CASRIQGGTYEQYF.